This T cell receptor beta chain stems from a study of cytomegalovirus exposure and HLA in healthy donors. Study background: From donors who were HLA-typed, an early data release held 65 million to 85 million unique TCRs. In terms of ancestry, the Caucasian-associated cluster contained more than 65% of the approximately 420 genotyped donors.

Germline V gives CDR1 SNHLY, CDR2 FYNNEI. The CDR3 contains 16 residues. Between the trimmed V and J ends, which lost 5 bases and 0 bases, there was a span of 13 bases. Use of 60 Vbeta and 13 Jbeta primers characterized the PCR. The repertoire was sequenced with immunoSEQ multiplex PCR; TCRdb's copy has only in-frame clones and lacks some. The table has fewer than 120,000 clones, around 79% seen once. Study outcomes and limitations: What a later analysis reportedly showed was that an Asian-associated ancestry cluster had fewer N-insertions than the approximately 720-donor mean.

With respect to this clone: As yet, its antigen is unknown.

The specimen sequenced was PBMCs. This chain joins TRBV2 and TRBJ2-2; the D gene is possibly TRBD1 (6 bases). This sequence was found in a woman aged 25 to 39 in good health and CMV-seronegative. CDR3 residues: CASSPSRTANTGELFF. CDR3 nucleotides: TGTGCCAGCAGTCCTAGCAGGACAGCGAACACCGGGGAGCTGTTTTTT.